Given below is one T cell receptor (beta chain) in context. Its antigen is as yet unknown. Germline V gene lookup returns CDR1 MNHEY and CDR2 SVGAGI. The CDR3 has 13 residues. Trimming stripped 8 bases from V and 3 bases from J, with 13 bases between. The data were taken from a study of identical twins. Broader study findings: Out-of-frame alpha sequences common to twins were enriched for low generation probability. Fewer insertions characterized abundant cord blood beta clonotypes, whereas memory repertoires showed none.

TCRdb recomputed calls from the 5' RACE reads with MiXCR, one row per CDR3 protein. The data hold 100,000 to 110,000 distinct CDR3 sequences, with 4.5% to 6.5% observed a single time. This rearrangement joins TRBV6-5 to TRBJ1-2, with D possibly TRBD1 on 5 matching bases. The clonotype originates from a woman in her fifties or sixties in good health. The material sequenced was memory T cells sorted from blood. CDR3 nucleotide sequence: TGTGCCAGCGGCCGTCGGGGGGACTATGGCTACACCTTC. Translation gives CASGRRGDYGYTF.